This is a list of T cell receptor beta chains from one sample in a study of T cell responses to AZD1222 COVID-19 vaccine. Clones were sequenced by immunoSEQ multiplex PCR, and TCRdb holds only the in-frame ones, with some missing. In the table there are some 200,000 clones, 85% to 95% of which are singletons. The source was peripheral blood, collected on day 0 of AZD1222 vaccination. The source is an adult in good health. Each CDR3 is given with its conserved first and last residue. Each record gives: V gene, J gene, D gene, CDR3 DNA, CDR3 protein. The D gene is left open where the match is weak.

v_gene: TRBV29-1
j_gene: TRBJ1-4
d_gene: -
CDR3nt: TGCAGCGTTGGGGTGGTTAATGAAAAACTGTTTTTT
CDR3aa: CSVGVVNEKLFF

v_gene: TRBV18
j_gene: TRBJ1-5
d_gene: -
CDR3nt: TGTGCCAGCTCGCTACAGGGTGGGGGACCCGATCAGCCCCAGCATTTT
CDR3aa: CASSLQGGGPDQPQHF

v_gene: TRBV27
j_gene: TRBJ1-4
d_gene: -
CDR3nt: TGTGCCAGCAGTGAAAGGGGGGCAATTTCTGAAAAACTGTTTTTT
CDR3aa: CASSERGAISEKLFF

v_gene: TRBV19
j_gene: TRBJ2-1
d_gene: TRBD1
CDR3nt: TGTGCCGTAGGACAGGGGGCGGCGCAGTTCTTC
CDR3aa: CAVGQGAAQFF

v_gene: TRBV5-6
j_gene: TRBJ1-1
d_gene: -
CDR3nt: TGTGCCAGCAGCTGGGCGGGGGAAGCTTTCTTT
CDR3aa: CASSWAGEAFF

v_gene: TRBV19
j_gene: TRBJ1-2
d_gene: -
CDR3nt: TGTGCCAGTAGTATAGACGACCGTGGTGGTGGCTACACCTTC
CDR3aa: CASSIDDRGGGYTF

v_gene: TRBV20-1
j_gene: TRBJ1-2
d_gene: -
CDR3nt: TGCAGTGCTAGTGTGCGGGGGCGAAGAGGCTACACCTTC
CDR3aa: CSASVRGRRGYTF

v_gene: TRBV6-5
j_gene: TRBJ1-1
d_gene: -
CDR3nt: TGTGCCAGCAGTTACCGGGGCACCAACACTGAAGCTTTCTTT
CDR3aa: CASSYRGTNTEAFF

v_gene: TRBV4-2
j_gene: TRBJ2-7
d_gene: TRBD2
CDR3nt: TGTGCCAGCAGCCAACGGGAGGTCTACCAAAGATCCTACGAGCAGTACTTC
CDR3aa: CASSQREVYQRSYEQYF

v_gene: TRBV5-4
j_gene: TRBJ2-1
d_gene: TRBD2
CDR3nt: TGTGCCAGCAGCGCGCTCGGACTAGCGGGAGGGATCTACAATGAGCAGTTCTTC
CDR3aa: CASSALGLAGGIYNEQFF

v_gene: TRBV19
j_gene: TRBJ2-2
d_gene: -
CDR3nt: TGTGCCAGTAGTGGCCAGACTTACACCGGGGAGCTGTTTTTT
CDR3aa: CASSGQTYTGELFF

v_gene: TRBV13
j_gene: TRBJ1-5
d_gene: -
CDR3nt: TGTGCCAGCAGCTTAGCAGGACAGAATCAGCCCCAGCATTTT
CDR3aa: CASSLAGQNQPQHF

v_gene: TRBV30
j_gene: TRBJ1-5
d_gene: -
CDR3nt: TGTGCCTGGAGTGTATTTGGGACCCAGCCCCAGCATTTT
CDR3aa: CAWSVFGTQPQHF

v_gene: TRBV5-1
j_gene: TRBJ1-2
d_gene: -
CDR3nt: TGCGCCAGCAGGATAACAGCAGCTAACTATGGCTACACCTTC
CDR3aa: CASRITAANYGYTF

v_gene: TRBV7-6
j_gene: TRBJ1-5
d_gene: -
CDR3nt: TGTGCCAGCAGCTTAGAGGAAGGGTTCAATCAGCCCCAGCATTTT
CDR3aa: CASSLEEGFNQPQHF

v_gene: TRBV30
j_gene: TRBJ1-2
d_gene: -
CDR3nt: TGTGCCTGTACCCTTTTCCGGGGACTGGGGGGCTACACCTTC
CDR3aa: CACTLFRGLGGYTF

v_gene: TRBV7-8
j_gene: TRBJ2-1
d_gene: -
CDR3nt: TGTGCCAGCAGCCCCGTGGGGGGCAGTTGGAATGAGCAGTTCTTC
CDR3aa: CASSPVGGSWNEQFF

v_gene: TRBV5-1
j_gene: TRBJ2-5
d_gene: -
CDR3nt: TGCGCCAGCAGCTCTCCTGAAGAGACCCAGTACTTC
CDR3aa: CASSSPEETQYF

v_gene: TRBV18
j_gene: TRBJ2-2
d_gene: -
CDR3nt: TGTGCCAGCTCCCGGCCCACCGGGGAGCTGTTTTTT
CDR3aa: CASSRPTGELFF

v_gene: TRBV11-3
j_gene: TRBJ1-2
d_gene: TRBD1
CDR3nt: TGTGTCGGGGTTCGGACAGGGGTCAACTCACATAACTATGGCTACACCTTC
CDR3aa: CVGVRTGVNSHNYGYTF

v_gene: TRBV18
j_gene: TRBJ1-2
d_gene: -
CDR3nt: TGTGCCAGCTCACTCGACCCGGCAGGCCGTGGGGATGGCTACACCTTC
CDR3aa: CASSLDPAGRGDGYTF

v_gene: TRBV24-1
j_gene: TRBJ2-1
d_gene: TRBD2
CDR3nt: TGTGCCACTACGACTAGCGGGGGTCTCTCCTACAATGAGCAGTTCTTC
CDR3aa: CATTTSGGLSYNEQFF

v_gene: TRBV5-4
j_gene: TRBJ1-4
d_gene: TRBD1
CDR3nt: TGTGCCAGCAGGTTCCCGGCCGGGACAGGGGGTACCAATGAAAAACTGTTTTTT
CDR3aa: CASRFPAGTGGTNEKLFF

v_gene: TRBV12-5
j_gene: TRBJ1-5
d_gene: -
CDR3nt: TGTGCTAGTGGTTTACCACCTCAGCCCCAGCATTTT
CDR3aa: CASGLPPQPQHF

v_gene: TRBV10-1
j_gene: TRBJ2-1
d_gene: -
CDR3nt: TGCGCCAGCAGTCCGGGCCCCTACAATGAGCAGTTCTTC
CDR3aa: CASSPGPYNEQFF

v_gene: TRBV6-5
j_gene: TRBJ1-3
d_gene: TRBD1
CDR3nt: TGTGCCAGCAGAAATCCCGGGACAGGGGGAAACACCATATATTTT
CDR3aa: CASRNPGTGGNTIYF

v_gene: TRBV27
j_gene: TRBJ2-1
d_gene: TRBD1
CDR3nt: TGTGCCAGCAGTTTAGTTTACCCTTCCGCCGGACAGGGGGCGATCAATGAGCAGTTCTTC
CDR3aa: CASSLVYPSAGQGAINEQFF

v_gene: TRBV7-9
j_gene: TRBJ1-4
d_gene: TRBD1
CDR3nt: TGTGCCAGCACTGTCTTACCGGGACAGTCGGAAAAACTGTTTTTT
CDR3aa: CASTVLPGQSEKLFF

v_gene: TRBV27
j_gene: TRBJ2-7
d_gene: TRBD2
CDR3nt: TGTGCCAGCAGTTCCTTAGCGGGGGGTACCTACGAGCAGTACTTC
CDR3aa: CASSSLAGGTYEQYF

v_gene: TRBV6-4
j_gene: TRBJ2-2
d_gene: TRBD1
CDR3nt: TGTGCCAGCAGACAGGGGGACACCGGGGAGCTGTTTTTT
CDR3aa: CASRQGDTGELFF

v_gene: TRBV2
j_gene: TRBJ2-2
d_gene: -
CDR3nt: TGTGCCAGCAGTGAACTAGCGCTTCTGAACACCGGGGAGCTGTTTTTT
CDR3aa: CASSELALLNTGELFF

v_gene: TRBV6-6
j_gene: TRBJ2-5
d_gene: -
CDR3nt: TGTGCCAGCAGTTACAGGGTGATCGGGAGTGAAGAGACCCAGTACTTC
CDR3aa: CASSYRVIGSEETQYF

v_gene: TRBV7-9
j_gene: TRBJ1-1
d_gene: -
CDR3nt: TGTGCCAGCAGGTTACAGGAGAACACTGAAGCTTTCTTT
CDR3aa: CASRLQENTEAFF

v_gene: TRBV5-4
j_gene: TRBJ2-7
d_gene: -
CDR3nt: TGTGCCAGCAGCTTCGGACAGTCCTACGAGCAGTACTTC
CDR3aa: CASSFGQSYEQYF

v_gene: TRBV27
j_gene: TRBJ1-1
d_gene: -
CDR3nt: TGTGCCAGCAGTTTTGGCGGTTTAAACACTGAAGCTTTCTTT
CDR3aa: CASSFGGLNTEAFF

v_gene: TRBV5-5
j_gene: TRBJ2-2
d_gene: TRBD2
CDR3nt: TGTGCCAGCAGCATATACCTAGCGGCGAACACCGGGGAGCTGTTTTTT
CDR3aa: CASSIYLAANTGELFF

v_gene: TRBV6-5
j_gene: TRBJ2-7
d_gene: -
CDR3nt: TGTGCCAGCAGTATCGGACAGATCTACGAGCAGTACTTC
CDR3aa: CASSIGQIYEQYF

v_gene: TRBV6-2/TRBV6-3
j_gene: TRBJ1-2
d_gene: -
CDR3nt: TGTGCCAGCAGTACACCGATAACTATGGGCTACACCTTC
CDR3aa: CASSTPITMGYTF

v_gene: TRBV29-1
j_gene: TRBJ1-2
d_gene: -
CDR3nt: TGCAGCGTCACTGATGTCCCTCGGTATGGCTACACCTTC
CDR3aa: CSVTDVPRYGYTF

v_gene: TRBV12-3/TRBV12-4
j_gene: TRBJ1-1
d_gene: -
CDR3nt: TGTGCCAGCAGTTTAGAGAACACTGAAGCTTTCTTT
CDR3aa: CASSLENTEAFF